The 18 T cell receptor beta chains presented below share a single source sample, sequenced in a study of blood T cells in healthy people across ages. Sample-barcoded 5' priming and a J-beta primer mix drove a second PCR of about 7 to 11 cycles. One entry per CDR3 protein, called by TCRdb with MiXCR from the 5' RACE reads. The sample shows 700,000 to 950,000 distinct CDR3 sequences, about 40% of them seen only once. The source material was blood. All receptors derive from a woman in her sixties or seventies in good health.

Here the CDR3 DNA reads TGTGCCAGCAGCTTTGGGTTCTCAGATACGCAGTATTTT. This translates into CASSFGFSDTQYF. The chain combines TRBV5-5 with TRBJ2-3; the D is unclear. CDR3 length: 13 residues. Trimming pared 2 bases from V and 4 bases from J, leaving 8 bases between. Germline CDR1 reads SGHKS; CDR2 reads YYEKEE (reference sequence).

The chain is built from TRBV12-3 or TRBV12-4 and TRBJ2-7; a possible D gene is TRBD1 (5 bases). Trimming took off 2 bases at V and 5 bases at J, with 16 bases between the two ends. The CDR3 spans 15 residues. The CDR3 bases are TGTGCCAGCAGTTTAAGCAGGCAGGGTGTACACGAGCAGTACTTC. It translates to CASSLSRQGVHEQYF.

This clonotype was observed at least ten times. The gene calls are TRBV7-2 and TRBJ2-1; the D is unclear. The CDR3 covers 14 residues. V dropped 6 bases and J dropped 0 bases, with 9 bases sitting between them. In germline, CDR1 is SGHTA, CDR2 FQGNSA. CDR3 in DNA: TGTGCCAGCAGTCAGATGAGCTCCTACAATGAGCAGTTCTTC. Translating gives CASSQMSSYNEQFF.

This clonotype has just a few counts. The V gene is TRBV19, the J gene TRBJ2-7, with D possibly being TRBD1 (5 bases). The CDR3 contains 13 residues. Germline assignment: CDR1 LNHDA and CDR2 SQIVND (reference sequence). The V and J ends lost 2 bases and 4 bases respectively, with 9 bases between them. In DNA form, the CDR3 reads TGTGCCAGTAGTATATCAGGGCGGTACGAGCAGTACTTC. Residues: CASSISGRYEQYF.

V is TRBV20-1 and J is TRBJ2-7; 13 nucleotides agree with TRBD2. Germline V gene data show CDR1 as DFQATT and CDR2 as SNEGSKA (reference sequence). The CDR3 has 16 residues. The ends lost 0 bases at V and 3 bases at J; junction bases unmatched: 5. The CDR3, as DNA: TGCAGTGCTAGAGACCAGACTAGCGGGAGGTACTACGAGCAGTACTTC. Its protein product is CSARDQTSGRYYEQYF.

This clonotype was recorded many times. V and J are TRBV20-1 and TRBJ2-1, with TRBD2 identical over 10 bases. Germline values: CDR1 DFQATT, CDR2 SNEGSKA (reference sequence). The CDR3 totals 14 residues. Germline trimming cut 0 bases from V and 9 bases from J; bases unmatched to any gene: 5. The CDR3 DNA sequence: TGCAGTGCTAGAGAGACGAGCGGGAGGGGTGAGCAGTTCTTC. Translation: CSARETSGRGEQFF.

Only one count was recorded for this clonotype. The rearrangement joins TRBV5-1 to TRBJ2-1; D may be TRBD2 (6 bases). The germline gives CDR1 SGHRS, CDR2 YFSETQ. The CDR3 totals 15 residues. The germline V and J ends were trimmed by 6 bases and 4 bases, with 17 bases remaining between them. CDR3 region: CASTSVGDLYNEQFF. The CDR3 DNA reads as TGCGCCAGCACCTCGGTTGGGGACTTATACAATGAGCAGTTCTTC. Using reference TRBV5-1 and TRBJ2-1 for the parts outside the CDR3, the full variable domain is KAGVTQTPRYLIKTRGQQVTLSCSPISGHRSVSWYQQTPGQGLQFLFEYFSETQRNKGNFPGRFSGRQFSNSRSEMNVSTLELGDSALYLCASTSVGDLYNEQFFGPGTRLTVL.

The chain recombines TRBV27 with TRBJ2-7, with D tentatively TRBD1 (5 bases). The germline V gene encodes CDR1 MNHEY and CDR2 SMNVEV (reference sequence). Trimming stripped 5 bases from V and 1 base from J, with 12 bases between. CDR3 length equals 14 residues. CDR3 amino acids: CASSVADSSYEQYF. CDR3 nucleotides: TGTGCCAGCAGTGTAGCAGACAGTTCCTACGAGCAGTACTTC.

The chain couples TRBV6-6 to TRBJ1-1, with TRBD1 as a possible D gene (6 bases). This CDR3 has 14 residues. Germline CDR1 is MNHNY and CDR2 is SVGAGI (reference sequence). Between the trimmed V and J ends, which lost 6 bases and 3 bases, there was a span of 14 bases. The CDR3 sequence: CASSHTGRYTEAFF. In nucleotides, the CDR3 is TGTGCCAGCAGCCACACAGGGCGGTACACTGAAGCTTTCTTT.

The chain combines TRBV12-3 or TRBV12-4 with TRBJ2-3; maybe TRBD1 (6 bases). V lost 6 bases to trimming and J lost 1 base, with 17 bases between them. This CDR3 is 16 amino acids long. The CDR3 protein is CASSSGEGQRTDTQYF. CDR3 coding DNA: TGTGCCAGCAGCTCAGGGGAAGGGCAGCGCACAGATACGCAGTATTTT.

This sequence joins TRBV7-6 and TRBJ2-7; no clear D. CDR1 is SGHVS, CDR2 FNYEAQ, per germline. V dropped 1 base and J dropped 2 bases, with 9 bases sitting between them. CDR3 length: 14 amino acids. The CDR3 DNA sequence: TGTGCCAGCAGCTTAGTAGGAACAACCTACGAGCAGTACTTC. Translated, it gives CASSLVGTTYEQYF.

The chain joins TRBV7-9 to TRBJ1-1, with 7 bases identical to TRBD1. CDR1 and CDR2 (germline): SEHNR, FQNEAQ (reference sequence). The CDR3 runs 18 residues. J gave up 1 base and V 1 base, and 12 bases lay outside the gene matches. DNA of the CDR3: TGTGCCAGCAGCTTAGAGCGGGGGACAGTTTGGACGAACACTGAAGCTTTCTTT. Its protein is CASSLERGTVWTNTEAFF.

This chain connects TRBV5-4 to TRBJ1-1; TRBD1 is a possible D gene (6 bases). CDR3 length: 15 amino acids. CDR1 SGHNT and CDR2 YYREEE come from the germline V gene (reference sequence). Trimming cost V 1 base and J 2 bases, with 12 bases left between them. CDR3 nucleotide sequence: TGTGCCAGCAGCTTGATCGGGGGGCACAACACTGAAGCTTTCTTT. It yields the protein CASSLIGGHNTEAFF.

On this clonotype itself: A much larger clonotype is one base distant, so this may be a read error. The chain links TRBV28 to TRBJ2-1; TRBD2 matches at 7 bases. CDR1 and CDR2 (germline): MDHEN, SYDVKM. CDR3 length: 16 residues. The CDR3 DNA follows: TGTGCCGGCAGTTTTTCCACGCGGGAGTTCCACAATGAGCAGTTCTTC. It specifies CAGSFSTREFHNEQFF.

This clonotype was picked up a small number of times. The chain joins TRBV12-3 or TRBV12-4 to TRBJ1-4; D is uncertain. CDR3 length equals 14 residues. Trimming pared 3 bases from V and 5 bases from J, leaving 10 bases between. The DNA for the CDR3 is TGTGCCAGCAGTTTGGTCAGCCCAAATGAAAAACTGTTTTTT. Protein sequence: CASSLVSPNEKLFF.

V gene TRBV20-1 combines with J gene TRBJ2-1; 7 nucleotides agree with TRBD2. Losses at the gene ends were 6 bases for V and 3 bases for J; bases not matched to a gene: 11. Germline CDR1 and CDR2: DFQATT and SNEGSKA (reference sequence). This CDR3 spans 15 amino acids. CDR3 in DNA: TGCAGTGCCCCCAGACTAGCAGCTTTCTACAATGAGCAGTTCTTC. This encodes CSAPRLAAFYNEQFF.

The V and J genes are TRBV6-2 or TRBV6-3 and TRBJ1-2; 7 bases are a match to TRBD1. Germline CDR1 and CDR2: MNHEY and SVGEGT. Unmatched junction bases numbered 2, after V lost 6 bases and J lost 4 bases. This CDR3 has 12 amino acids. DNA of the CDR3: TGTGCCAGCAGGGCAGGGGGCTATGGCTACACCTTC. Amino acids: CASRAGGYGYTF.

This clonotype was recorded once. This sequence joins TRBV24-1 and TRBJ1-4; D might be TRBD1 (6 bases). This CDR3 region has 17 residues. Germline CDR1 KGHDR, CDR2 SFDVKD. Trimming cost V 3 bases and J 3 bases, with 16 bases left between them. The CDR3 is CATSDPPPDSSNEKLFF. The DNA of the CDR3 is TGTGCCACCAGTGATCCCCCCCCGGACAGCTCTAATGAAAAACTGTTTTTT.